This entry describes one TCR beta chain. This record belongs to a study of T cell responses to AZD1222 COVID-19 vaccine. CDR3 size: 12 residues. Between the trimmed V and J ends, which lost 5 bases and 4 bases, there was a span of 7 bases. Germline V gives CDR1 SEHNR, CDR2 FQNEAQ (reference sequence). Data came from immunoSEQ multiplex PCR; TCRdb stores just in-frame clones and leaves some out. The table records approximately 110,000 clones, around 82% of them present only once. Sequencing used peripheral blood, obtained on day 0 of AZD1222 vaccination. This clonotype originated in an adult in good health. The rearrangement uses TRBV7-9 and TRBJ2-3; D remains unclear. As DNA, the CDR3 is TGTGCCAGCAGCCCAGAAGCAGATACGCAGTATTTT. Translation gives CASSPEADTQYF.